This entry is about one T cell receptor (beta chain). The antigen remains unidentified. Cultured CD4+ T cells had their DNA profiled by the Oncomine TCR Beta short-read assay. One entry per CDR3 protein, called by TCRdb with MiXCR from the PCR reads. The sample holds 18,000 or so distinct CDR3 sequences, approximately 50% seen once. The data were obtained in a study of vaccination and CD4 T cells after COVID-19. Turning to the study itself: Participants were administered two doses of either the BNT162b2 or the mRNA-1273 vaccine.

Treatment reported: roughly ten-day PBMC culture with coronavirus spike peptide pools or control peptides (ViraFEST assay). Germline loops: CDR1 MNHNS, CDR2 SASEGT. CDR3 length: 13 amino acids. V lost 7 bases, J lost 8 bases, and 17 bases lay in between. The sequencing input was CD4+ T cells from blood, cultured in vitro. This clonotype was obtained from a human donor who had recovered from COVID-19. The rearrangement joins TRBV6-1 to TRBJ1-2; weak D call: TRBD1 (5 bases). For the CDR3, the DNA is TGTGCCAGCAACTTTGGGACCGCTGGGGGCTACACCTTC. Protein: CASNFGTAGGYTF.